Included here is one T cell receptor beta chain sequence, with context. The antigen is undetermined. Trimming removed 0 bases from V and 13 bases from J; junction bases left unmatched: 11. CDR1 and CDR2 (germline): SGHNT, YENEEA. The length of the CDR3 is 15 residues. The PCR used 60 Vbeta and 13 Jbeta primers. The assay was immunoSEQ multiplex PCR, and TCRdb's table has in-frame clones only and misses some. This table has under 90,000 clones, over 65% appearing once. The record originates from a study of cytomegalovirus exposure and HLA in healthy donors. Study findings and constraints: Highest at DRB1 and lowest at HLA-C, TCR association rates differed among HLA loci in a later analysis. As was reported, the classifier diagnosed cytomegalovirus status with high specificity and sensitivity. As a later analysis showed, several of the most significant clusters appeared to be linked to common viral pathogens.

The sequenced sample consisted of PBMCs. This clonotype was obtained from a man aged 35-49 years in good health and CMV-seropositive. The rearrangement joins TRBV11-3 to TRBJ2-1, with TRBD2 matching over 8 bases. The CDR3 bases are TGTGCCAGCAGCTTAGACGGTGGTAGCGGGGTCCCACAGTTCTTC. The encoded protein is CASSLDGGSGVPQFF. The variable domain in full, completed from reference TRBV11-3 and TRBJ2-1, reads EAGVVQSPRYKIIEKKQPVAFWCNPISGHNTLYWYLQNLGQGPELLIRYENEEAVDDSQLPKDRFSAERLKGVDSTLKIQPAELGDSAVYLCASSLDGGSGVPQFFGPGTRLTVL.